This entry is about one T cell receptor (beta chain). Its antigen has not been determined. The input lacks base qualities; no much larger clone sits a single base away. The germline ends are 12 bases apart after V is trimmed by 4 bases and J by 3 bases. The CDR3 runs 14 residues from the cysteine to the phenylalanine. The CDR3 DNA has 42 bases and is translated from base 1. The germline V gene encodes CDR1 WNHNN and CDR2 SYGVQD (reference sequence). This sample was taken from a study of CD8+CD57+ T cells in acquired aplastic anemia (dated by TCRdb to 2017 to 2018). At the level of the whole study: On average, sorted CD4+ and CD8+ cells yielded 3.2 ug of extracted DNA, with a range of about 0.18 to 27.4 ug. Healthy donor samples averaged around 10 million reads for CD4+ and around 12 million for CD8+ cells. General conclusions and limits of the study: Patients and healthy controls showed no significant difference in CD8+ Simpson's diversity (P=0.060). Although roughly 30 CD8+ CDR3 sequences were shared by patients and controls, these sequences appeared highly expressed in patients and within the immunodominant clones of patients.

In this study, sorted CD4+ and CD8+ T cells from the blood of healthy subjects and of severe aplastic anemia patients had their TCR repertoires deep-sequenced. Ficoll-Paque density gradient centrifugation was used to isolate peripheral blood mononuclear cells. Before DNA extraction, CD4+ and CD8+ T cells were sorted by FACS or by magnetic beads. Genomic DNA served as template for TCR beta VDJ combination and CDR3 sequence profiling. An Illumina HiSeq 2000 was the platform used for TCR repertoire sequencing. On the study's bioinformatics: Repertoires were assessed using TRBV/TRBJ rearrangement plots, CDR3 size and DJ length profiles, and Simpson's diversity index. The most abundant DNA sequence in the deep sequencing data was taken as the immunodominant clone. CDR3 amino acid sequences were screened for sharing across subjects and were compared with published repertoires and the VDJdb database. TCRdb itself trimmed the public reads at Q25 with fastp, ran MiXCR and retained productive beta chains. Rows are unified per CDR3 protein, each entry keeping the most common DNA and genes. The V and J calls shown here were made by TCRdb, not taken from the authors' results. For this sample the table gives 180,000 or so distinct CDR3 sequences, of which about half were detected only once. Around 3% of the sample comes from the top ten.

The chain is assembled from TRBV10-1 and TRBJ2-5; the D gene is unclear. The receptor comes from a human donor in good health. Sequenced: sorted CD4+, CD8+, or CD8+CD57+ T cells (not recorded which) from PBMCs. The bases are TGCGCCAGCAGTGTTCTTTCCGCAAAAGAGACCCAGTACTTC. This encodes CASSVLSAKETQYF.